The clone carrying this T cell receptor (beta chain) has a handful of counts. Some clones are missing from TCRdb's copy, which holds only in-frame ones; the method was immunoSEQ multiplex PCR. The sample carries roughly 50,000 clones, roughly 82% recorded once. CDR1 is SGHTS and CDR2 is YDEGEE in the germline V gene. The CDR3 covers 18 residues. V was shortened by 4 bases and J by 0 bases, with 20 bases between the two germline ends. This record comes from a study of blood T cell repertoires in COVID-19. The origin of this receptor is a man aged 35 to 55 with acute or convalescent COVID-19. The specimen sequenced was peripheral blood. The chain combines TRBV5-8 with TRBJ2-1, with D maybe TRBD1 (5 bases). CDR3 amino acids: CASSPVFGADASYNEQFF. The DNA of the CDR3 is TGTGCCAGCAGCCCTGTATTTGGGGCGGACGCCTCCTACAATGAGCAGTTCTTC.